This TCR beta chain stems from a study of preoperative IRX-2 immunotherapy in early breast cancer. Repertoires were generated with immunoSEQ multiplex PCR, while TCRdb's copy carries only in-frame clones and drops some. The sample has 60,000 or so clones, approximately 95% seen once. Treatment here: preoperative locoregional IRX-2 cytokine immunotherapy. This phase Ib study tested locoregional IRX-2 cytokine immunotherapy given before surgery. Germline V gene lookup returns CDR1 WNHNN and CDR2 SYGVQD (reference sequence). The germline V and J ends were trimmed by 8 bases and 4 bases, with 15 bases remaining between them. This CDR3 spans 14 amino acids. This clone appeared a few times.

The clonotype originates from a human donor with breast cancer. This sample was gathered from a patient treated with IRX-2 immunotherapy. The chain uses TRBV10-1 and TRBJ1-5, with a possible D match to TRBD1 (6 bases). The CDR3 DNA is TGCGCCAGCCTCCAGAACAGGGTAAATCAGCCCCAGCATTTT. Amino acid sequence: CASLQNRVNQPQHF.